The T cell receptor beta chain under discussion was sequenced for a study of control samples from healthy donors and cancer patients. This CDR3 has 15 residues. V dropped 4 bases and J dropped 0 bases, with 10 bases sitting between them. Germline CDR1 is MNHEY and CDR2 is SVGEGT. Method: immunoSEQ multiplex PCR; TCRdb's copy keeps in-frame clones and lacks some. The sample holds 150,000 to 160,000 clones, approximately 93% seen once. The chain couples TRBV6-2 or TRBV6-3 to TRBJ1-5, with D maybe TRBD1 (5 bases). The sequenced sample was blood. This receptor was taken from a man aged 40-55 years in good health. CDR3 protein: CASSLMGHSNQPQHF. The CDR3, as DNA: TGTGCCAGCAGTTTAATGGGGCATAGCAATCAGCCCCAGCATTTT.